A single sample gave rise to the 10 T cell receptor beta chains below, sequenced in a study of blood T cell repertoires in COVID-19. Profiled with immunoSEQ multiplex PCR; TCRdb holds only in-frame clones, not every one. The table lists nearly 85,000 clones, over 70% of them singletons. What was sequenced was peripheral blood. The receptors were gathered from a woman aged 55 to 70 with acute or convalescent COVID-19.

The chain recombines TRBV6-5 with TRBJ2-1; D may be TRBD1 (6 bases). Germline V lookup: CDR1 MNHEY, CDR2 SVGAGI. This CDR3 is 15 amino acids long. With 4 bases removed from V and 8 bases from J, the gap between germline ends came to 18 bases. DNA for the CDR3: TGTGCCAGCAGTTCCCCGGCAGGGGCCAGGGATGAGCAGTTCTTC. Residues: CASSSPAGARDEQFF.

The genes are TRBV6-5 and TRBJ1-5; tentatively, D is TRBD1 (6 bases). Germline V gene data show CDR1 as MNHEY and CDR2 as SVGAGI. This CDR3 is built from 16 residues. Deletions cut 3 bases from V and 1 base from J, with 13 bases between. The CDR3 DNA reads TGTGCCAGCAGTTATGGGTCAGGGGCGAGCAATCAGCCCCAGCATTTT. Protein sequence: CASSYGSGASNQPQHF.

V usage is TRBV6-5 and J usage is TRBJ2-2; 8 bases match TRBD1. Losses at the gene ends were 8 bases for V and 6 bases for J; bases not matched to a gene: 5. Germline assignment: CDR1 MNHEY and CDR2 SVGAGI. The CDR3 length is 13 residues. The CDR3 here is CASQQGAAGELFF. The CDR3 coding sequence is TGTGCCAGCCAGCAGGGGGCGGCCGGGGAGCTGTTTTTT.

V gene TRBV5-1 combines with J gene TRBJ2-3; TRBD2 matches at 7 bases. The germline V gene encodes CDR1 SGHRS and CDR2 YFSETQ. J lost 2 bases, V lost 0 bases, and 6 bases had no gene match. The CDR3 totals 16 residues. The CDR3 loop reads CASSLGRTRITDTQYF. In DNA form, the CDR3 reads TGCGCCAGCAGCTTGGGACGGACTAGAATCACAGATACGCAGTATTTT.

CDR3 loop: CASARDRVTEAFF. In nucleotides, the CDR3 is TGTGCCAGCGCGCGGGACAGGGTCACTGAAGCTTTCTTT. The chain is built from TRBV7-2 and TRBJ1-1; 9 bases agree with TRBD1. CDR1 and CDR2 (germline): SGHTA, FQGNSA. CDR3 size: 13 residues. The V and J ends lost 8 bases and 4 bases, in that order; junction bases with no gene match: 5. The complete variable domain, with remaining parts taken from reference TRBV7-2 and TRBJ1-1, reads GAGVSQSPSNKVTEKGKDVELRCDPISGHTALYWYRQSLGQGLEFLIYFQGNSAPDKSGLPSDRFSAERTGGSVSTLTIQRTQQEDSAVYLCASARDRVTEAFFGQGTRLTVV.

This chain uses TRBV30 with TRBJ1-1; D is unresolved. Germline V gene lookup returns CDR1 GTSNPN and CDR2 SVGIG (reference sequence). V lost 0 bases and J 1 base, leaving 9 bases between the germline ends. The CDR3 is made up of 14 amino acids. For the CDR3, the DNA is TGTGCCTGGAGTGTACTCTCCGGGAACACTGAAGCTTTCTTT. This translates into CAWSVLSGNTEAFF.

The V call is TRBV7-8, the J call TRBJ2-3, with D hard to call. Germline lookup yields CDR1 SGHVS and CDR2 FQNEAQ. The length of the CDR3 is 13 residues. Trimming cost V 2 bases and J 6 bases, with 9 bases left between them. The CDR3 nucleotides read TGTGCCAGCAGCTTATTCGAACAGGATACGCAGTATTTT. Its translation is CASSLFEQDTQYF.

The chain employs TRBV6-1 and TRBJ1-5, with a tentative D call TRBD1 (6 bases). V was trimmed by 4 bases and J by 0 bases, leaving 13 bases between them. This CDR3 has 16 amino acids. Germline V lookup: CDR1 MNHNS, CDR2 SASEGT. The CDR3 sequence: CASSGGTQYSNQPQHF. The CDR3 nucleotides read TGTGCCAGCAGTGGGGGGACACAGTATAGCAATCAGCCCCAGCATTTT.

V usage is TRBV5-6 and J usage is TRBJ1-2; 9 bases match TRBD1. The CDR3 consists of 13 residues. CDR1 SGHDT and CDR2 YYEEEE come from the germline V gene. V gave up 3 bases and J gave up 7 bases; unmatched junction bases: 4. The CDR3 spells CASSWTGDSGYTF. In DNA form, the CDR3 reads TGTGCCAGCAGCTGGACAGGGGATAGTGGCTACACCTTC.

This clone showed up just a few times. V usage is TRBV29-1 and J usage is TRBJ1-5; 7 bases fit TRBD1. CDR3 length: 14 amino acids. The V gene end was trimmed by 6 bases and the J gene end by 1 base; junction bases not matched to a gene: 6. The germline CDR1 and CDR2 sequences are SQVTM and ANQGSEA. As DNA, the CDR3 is TGCAGCGTCGCTTGGGGACAGAGCAATCAGCCCCAGCATTTT. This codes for CSVAWGQSNQPQHF.